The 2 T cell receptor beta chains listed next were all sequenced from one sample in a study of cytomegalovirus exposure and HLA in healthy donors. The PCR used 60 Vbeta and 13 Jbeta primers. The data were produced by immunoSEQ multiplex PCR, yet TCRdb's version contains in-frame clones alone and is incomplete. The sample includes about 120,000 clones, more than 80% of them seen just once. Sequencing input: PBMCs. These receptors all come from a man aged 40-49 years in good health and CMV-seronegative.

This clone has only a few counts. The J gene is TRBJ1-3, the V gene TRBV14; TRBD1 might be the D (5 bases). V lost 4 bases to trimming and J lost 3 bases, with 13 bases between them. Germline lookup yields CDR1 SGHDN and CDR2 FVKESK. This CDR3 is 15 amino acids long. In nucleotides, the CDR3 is TGTGCCAGCAGCCCCGTCGCGGGGGGTGGAAACACCATATATTTT. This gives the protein CASSPVAGGGNTIYF.

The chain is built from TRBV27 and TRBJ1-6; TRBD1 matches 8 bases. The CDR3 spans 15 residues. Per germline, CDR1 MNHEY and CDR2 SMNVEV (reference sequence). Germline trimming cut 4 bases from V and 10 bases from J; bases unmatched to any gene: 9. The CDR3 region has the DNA TGTGCCAGCAGTTCAGCGACAGGGGAGGGCTCACCCCTCCACTTT. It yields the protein CASSSATGEGSPLHF.